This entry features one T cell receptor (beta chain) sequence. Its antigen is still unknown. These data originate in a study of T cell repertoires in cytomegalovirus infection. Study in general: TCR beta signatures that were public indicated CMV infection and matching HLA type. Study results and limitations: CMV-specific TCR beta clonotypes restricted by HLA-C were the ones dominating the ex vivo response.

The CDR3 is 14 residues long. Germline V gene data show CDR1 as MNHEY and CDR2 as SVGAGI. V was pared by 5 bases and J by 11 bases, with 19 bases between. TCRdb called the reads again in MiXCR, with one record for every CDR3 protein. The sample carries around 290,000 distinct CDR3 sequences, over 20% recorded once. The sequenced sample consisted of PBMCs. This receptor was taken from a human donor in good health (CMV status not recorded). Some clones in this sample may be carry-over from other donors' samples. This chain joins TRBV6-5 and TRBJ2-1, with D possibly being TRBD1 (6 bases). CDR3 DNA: TGTGCCAGCAGTCAACACAGGGAAAGGGGTCAGCAGTTCTTC. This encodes CASSQHRERGQQFF.